This T cell receptor (beta chain) was captured by sequencing in a study of cytomegalovirus exposure and HLA in healthy donors. Study information: Unique TCRs numbering 75 million to 95 million, obtained from HLA-typed donors, made up an early data release.

The PCR ran on 60 Vbeta and 13 Jbeta primers. Measured with immunoSEQ multiplex PCR; TCRdb has only the in-frame clones, and not every one. In the table there are around 130,000 clones, under 70% of which are singletons. The CDR3 runs 15 residues. From germline, CDR1 is MNHNY and CDR2 SVGAGI (reference sequence). Trimming removed 5 bases at V and 0 bases at J, with 11 bases between. The rearrangement joins TRBV6-6 to TRBJ1-5; D not resolved. The receptor comes from a man younger than 30 in good health and CMV-seronegative. Specimen: PBMCs. The CDR3 protein is CASSPRFNSNQPQHF. The CDR3 coding sequence is TGTGCCAGCAGTCCGAGATTTAATAGCAATCAGCCCCAGCATTTT.